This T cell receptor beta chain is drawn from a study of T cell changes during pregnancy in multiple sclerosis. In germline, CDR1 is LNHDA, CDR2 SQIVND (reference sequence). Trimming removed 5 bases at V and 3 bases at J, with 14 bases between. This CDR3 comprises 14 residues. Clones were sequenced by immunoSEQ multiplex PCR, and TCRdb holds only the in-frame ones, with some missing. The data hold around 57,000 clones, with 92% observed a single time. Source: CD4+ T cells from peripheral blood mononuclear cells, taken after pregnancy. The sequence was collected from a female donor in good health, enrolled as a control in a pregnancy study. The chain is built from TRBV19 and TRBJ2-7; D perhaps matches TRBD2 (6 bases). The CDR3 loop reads CASSRSQGGYEQYF. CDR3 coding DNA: TGTGCCAGTAGTCGGTCCCAGGGAGGCTACGAGCAGTACTTC.